The entry below describes one T cell receptor beta chain. The length of the CDR3 is 16 residues. Germline V gene data show CDR1 as MGHRA and CDR2 as YSYEKL. Trimming left V 0 bases short and J 3 bases short, with 9 bases between. Ophthalmopathy patients all had a Clinical Activity Score of at least 3, a NOSPECS grade of at least 4 and disease under 3 months old. The data belong to a study of T cells in Graves' hyperthyroidism and ophthalmopathy. TCR beta CDR3 sequences were amplified from RNA transcripts. First-round RT-PCR targeting the TCR CDR3 was performed with the HTBI primer set. Via MiXCR, TCRdb re-called the multiplex PCR reads, giving one row per CDR3 protein. The data contain nearly 600,000 distinct CDR3 sequences, approximately 15% of them singletons.

The source is a woman under 30 with Graves' ophthalmopathy. The sequencing sample was made of blood. V and J are TRBV4-1 and TRBJ1-6; D remains ambiguous. CDR3 sequence (DNA): TGCGCCAGCAGCCAAGATAGGGCAGGCTATAATTCACCCCTCCACTTT. Translated: CASSQDRAGYNSPLHF.